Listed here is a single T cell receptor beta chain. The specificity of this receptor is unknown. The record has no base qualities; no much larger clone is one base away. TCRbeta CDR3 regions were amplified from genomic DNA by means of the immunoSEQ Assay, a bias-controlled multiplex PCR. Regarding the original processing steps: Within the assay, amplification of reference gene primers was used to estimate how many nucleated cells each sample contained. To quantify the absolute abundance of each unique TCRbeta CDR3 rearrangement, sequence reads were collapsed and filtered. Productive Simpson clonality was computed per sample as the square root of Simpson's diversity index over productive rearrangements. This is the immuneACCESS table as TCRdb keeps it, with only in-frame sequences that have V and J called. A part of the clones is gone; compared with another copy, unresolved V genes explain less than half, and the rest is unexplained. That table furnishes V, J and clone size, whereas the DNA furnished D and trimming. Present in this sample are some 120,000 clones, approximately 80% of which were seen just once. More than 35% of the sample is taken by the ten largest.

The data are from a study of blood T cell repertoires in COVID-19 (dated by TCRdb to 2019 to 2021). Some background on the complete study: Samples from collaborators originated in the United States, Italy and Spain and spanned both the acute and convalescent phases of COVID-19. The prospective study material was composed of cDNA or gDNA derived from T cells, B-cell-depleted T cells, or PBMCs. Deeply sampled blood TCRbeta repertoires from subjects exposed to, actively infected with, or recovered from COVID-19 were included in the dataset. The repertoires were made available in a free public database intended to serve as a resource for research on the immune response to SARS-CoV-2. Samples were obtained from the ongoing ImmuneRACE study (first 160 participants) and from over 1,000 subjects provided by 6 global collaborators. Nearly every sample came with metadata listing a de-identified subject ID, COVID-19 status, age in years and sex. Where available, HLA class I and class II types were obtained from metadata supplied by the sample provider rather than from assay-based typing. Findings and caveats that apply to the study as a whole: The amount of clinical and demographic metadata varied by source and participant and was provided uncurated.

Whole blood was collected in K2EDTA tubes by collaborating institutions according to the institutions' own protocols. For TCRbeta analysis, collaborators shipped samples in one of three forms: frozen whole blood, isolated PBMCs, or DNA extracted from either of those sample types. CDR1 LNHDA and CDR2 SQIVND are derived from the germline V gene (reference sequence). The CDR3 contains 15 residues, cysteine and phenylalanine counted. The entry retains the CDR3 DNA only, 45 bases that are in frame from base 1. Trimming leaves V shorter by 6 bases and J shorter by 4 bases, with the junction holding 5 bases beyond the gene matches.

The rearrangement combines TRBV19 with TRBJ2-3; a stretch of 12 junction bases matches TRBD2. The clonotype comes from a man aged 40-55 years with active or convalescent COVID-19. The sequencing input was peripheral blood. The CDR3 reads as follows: CASSPTSGSSDTQYF. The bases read TGTGCCAGTAGCCCGACTAGCGGGAGCTCAGATACGCAGTATTTT.